A single sample gave rise to the 16 T cell receptor beta chains below, sequenced in a study of cytomegalovirus exposure and HLA in healthy donors. The PCR used 60 Vbeta and 13 Jbeta primers. Profiled with immunoSEQ multiplex PCR; TCRdb holds only in-frame clones, not every one. The table has approximately 130,000 clones, about 69% seen once. Sequencing was done on a sample of PBMCs. Receptors originate from a young man in good health and CMV-seronegative.

This clone appeared a few times. The rearrangement joins TRBV30 to TRBJ1-1; possibly TRBD1 for D (5 bases). CDR3 length: 18 residues. In germline, CDR1 is GTSNPN, CDR2 SVGIG (reference sequence). CDR3 amino acids: CAKGGKKIGAGGSTEAFF. CDR3 sequence (DNA): TGTGCTAAAGGAGGTAAAAAAATAGGTGCCGGGGGAAGCACTGAAGCTTTCTTT. Looking up the rest from reference TRBV30 and TRBJ1-1 gives the full variable domain: SQTIHQWPATLVQPVGSPLSLECTVEGTSNPNLYWYRQAAGRGLQLLFYSVGIGQISSEVPQNLSASRPQDRQFILSSKKLLLSDSGFYLCAKGGKKIGAGGSTEAFFGQGTRLTVV.

The V gene is TRBV19, the J gene TRBJ1-4; possibly TRBD1 for D (5 bases). The germline V gene encodes CDR1 LNHDA and CDR2 SQIVND (reference sequence). This CDR3 region has 14 residues. The V end lost 6 bases, the J end lost 9 bases, and 17 bases lay between the germline ends. CDR3 sequence reads: CASRLGDSTQKLFF. The DNA for the CDR3 is TGTGCCAGTAGACTCGGAGACAGCACCCAAAAACTGTTTTTT.

This clone was picked up one time. The chain recombines TRBV7-2 with TRBJ2-5; 9 bases are a match to TRBD2. With 6 bases clipped from V and 2 bases from J, the junction kept 7 bases outside the gene matches. Per germline, CDR1 SGHTA and CDR2 FQGNSA. This CDR3 has 15 residues. This CDR3 is CASSLTSGPQETQYF. CDR3 in DNA: TGTGCCAGCAGTTTAACTAGCGGGCCGCAAGAGACCCAGTACTTC.

V gene TRBV9 combines with J gene TRBJ2-5, with TRBD2 matching 7 bases. J gave up 1 base and V 4 bases, and 4 bases lay outside the gene matches. Germline loops: CDR1 SGDLS, CDR2 YYNGEE. CDR3 length equals 14 residues. This CDR3 reads CASSPGTIQETQYF. The CDR3 nucleotides are TGTGCCAGCAGCCCCGGGACTATCCAAGAGACCCAGTACTTC. Full variable domain (remainder filled in from reference TRBV9 and TRBJ2-5): DSGVTQTPKHLITATGQRVTLRCSPRSGDLSVYWYQQSLDQGLQFLIQYYNGEERAKGNILERFSAQQFPDLHSELNLSSLELGDSALYFCASSPGTIQETQYFGPGTRLLVL.

The CDR3 sequence is CASCPEAGSTGELFF. CDR3 bases: TGTGCCAGCTGCCCAGAGGCGGGGTCCACCGGGGAGCTGTTTTTT. The chain couples TRBV5-6 to TRBJ2-2; possible D gene TRBD2, 6 bases. Trimming took off 7 bases at V and 4 bases at J, with 17 bases between the two ends. CDR1 and CDR2 from the germline V gene are SGHDT and YYEEEE. The CDR3 is 15 residues long.

In this sample, this clone turned up a few times. The gene calls are TRBV28 and TRBJ2-1; TRBD2 matches at 8 bases. CDR3 length: 15 amino acids. Germline V CDR1 and CDR2: MDHEN, SYDVKM. The junction had 14 bases not matched to a gene; V was cut back by 7 bases and J by 9 bases. CDR3 sequence (DNA): TGTGCCAGCACCCGCCCGGGGACTAGGCCCCCTGAGCAGTTCTTC. Protein: CASTRPGTRPPEQFF.

CDR3 sequence reads: CASSRSIPGAETQYF. For the CDR3, the DNA is TGTGCCAGCAGCCGCAGTATCCCGGGTGCGGAGACCCAGTACTTC. The V gene is TRBV13, the J gene TRBJ2-5; D not certain. The CDR3 runs to 15 residues. V was shortened by 5 bases and J by 5 bases, with 18 bases between the two germline ends. CDR1 is PRHDT, CDR2 FYEKMQ, per germline (reference sequence).

V and J are TRBV7-2 and TRBJ2-3; no firm D call. Trimming took off 2 bases at V and 2 bases at J, with 8 bases between the two ends. The CDR3 is 14 amino acids. The germline gives CDR1 SGHTA, CDR2 FQGNSA. The CDR3 bases are TGTGCCAGCAGCTTATCCAGGATCACAGATACGCAGTATTTT. Its translation: CASSLSRITDTQYF.

The gene calls are TRBV5-1 and TRBJ2-3, with 12 bases identical to TRBD2. CDR1 is SGHRS and CDR2 is YFSETQ in the germline V gene. The CDR3 is 16 amino acids. With 1 base clipped from V and 4 bases from J, the junction kept 4 bases outside the gene matches. The CDR3 DNA follows: TGCGCCAGCAGCTTGCTAGCGGGGGGGCCGGCAGATACGCAGTATTTT. Translated: CASSLLAGGPADTQYF.

The gene calls are TRBV30 and TRBJ2-7, with D possibly matching TRBD1 (5 bases). Germline CDR1 reads GTSNPN; CDR2 reads SVGIG (reference sequence). The CDR3 covers 14 residues. Trimming pared 1 base from V and 2 bases from J, leaving 12 bases between. CDR3 sequence reads: CAWSGGIGAYEQYF. CDR3 coding DNA: TGTGCCTGGAGTGGAGGCATAGGGGCCTACGAGCAGTACTTC.

The rearrangement joins TRBV7-8 to TRBJ2-6, with D possibly being TRBD1 (5 bases). The CDR3 spans 18 residues. Trimming cost V 5 bases and J 1 base, with 18 bases left between them. The germline CDR1 and CDR2 sequences are SGHVS and FQNEAQ. This CDR3 reads CASSVTTEIWSGANVLTF. The DNA for the CDR3 is TGTGCCAGCAGCGTAACGACAGAAATTTGGTCTGGGGCCAACGTCCTGACTTTC.

The chain combines TRBV5-1 with TRBJ1-4; the D is unclear. Germline V CDR1 and CDR2: SGHRS, YFSETQ. The CDR3 loop spans 14 amino acids. Trimming cost V 1 base and J 2 bases, with 6 bases left between them. The CDR3 nucleotides read TGCGCCAGCAGCTTGATGGCTACTAATGAAAAACTGTTTTTT. Encoded protein: CASSLMATNEKLFF.

CDR3 sequence (DNA): TGTGCCAGCGGACAACTCACGAACACCGGGGAGCTGTTTTTT. Its translation is CASGQLTNTGELFF. This chain links TRBV25-1 with TRBJ2-2; D perhaps matches TRBD1 (5 bases). CDR1 MGHDK and CDR2 SYGVNS come from the germline V gene. The V end lost 8 bases, the J end lost 0 bases, and 10 bases lay between the germline ends. This CDR3 has 14 residues.

The genes are TRBV6-6 and TRBJ2-5; 7 nucleotides line up with TRBD2. The CDR3 sequence is 13 residues long. V trimming: 3 bases; J trimming: 3 bases; junction bases outside the gene matches: 1. The V gene's germline CDR1 is MNHNY and CDR2 SVGAGI (reference sequence). The CDR3 sequence is CASSYGLEETQYF. In DNA form, the CDR3 reads TGTGCCAGCAGTTATGGACTAGAAGAGACCCAGTACTTC.

This clone has just a few counts. The chain carries TRBV7-2 and TRBJ2-7; TRBD2 matches at 9 bases. There are 18 residues in the CDR3. From germline, CDR1 is SGHTA and CDR2 FQGNSA. V gave up 1 base and J gave up 3 bases; unmatched junction bases: 13. CDR3 DNA sequence: TGTGCCAGCAGCTTAGGGTCCCTAGCGGGAATTGGGATCTACGAGCAGTACTTC. Protein sequence: CASSLGSLAGIGIYEQYF.

As for this clone: Since no conserved phenylalanine or tryptophan closes the CDR3, a read error is the likely cause. This chain joins TRBV10-3 and TRBJ1-1; TRBD1 is a possible D gene (6 bases). Germline CDR1 and CDR2: ENHRY and SYGVKD. CDR3 length equals 15 residues. Trimming removed 3 bases at V and 4 bases at J, with 15 bases between. CDR3 nucleotides: TGTGCCATCAGTGACCAGGGGCTAAGAGGCACTGAAGCTTTCGTT. Translation gives CAISDQGLRGTEAFV.